Listed below are T cell receptor beta chains from one sample, sequenced in a study of CD8 T cells in ankylosing spondylitis. MiXCR, run by TCRdb on the 5' RACE reads, gives a single entry per CDR3 protein. The table has around 480,000 distinct CDR3 sequences, about 15% seen once. Sequenced input: blood, either unsorted or a sorted T cell fraction (not recorded which). These receptors came from a male donor with ankylosing spondylitis. The conserved cysteine and the conserved F or W are not part of the CDR3 here. Size tells how often a clone was seen (once, few, many) or the class of an expanded clone, and some rows leave it out.

clone_size j_call v_call cdr3_aa
few TRBJ2-1 TRBV5-1 ASSLDGASEQF
few TRBJ2-1 TRBV11-2 ASSLQGEVYNEQF
few TRBJ1-2 TRBV2 ASGTGTYNYGYT
. TRBJ2-7 TRBV7-2 ASSPRGRVEQY
few TRBJ2-7 TRBV6-5 ASSYSASGTGYEQY
. TRBJ1-4 TRBV20-1 SASARDRSKLF
. TRBJ2-2 TRBV20-1 SAFSRARNTGELF
many TRBJ2-1 TRBV20-1 SARQTGVGEQF
many TRBJ2-3 TRBV29-1 SVRSSGGSKAYSTDTQY
. TRBJ2-7 TRBV12-3/TRBV12-4 ASSKPGGSYEQY
few TRBJ1-1 TRBV4-1 ASSQDPQVLGVEAF